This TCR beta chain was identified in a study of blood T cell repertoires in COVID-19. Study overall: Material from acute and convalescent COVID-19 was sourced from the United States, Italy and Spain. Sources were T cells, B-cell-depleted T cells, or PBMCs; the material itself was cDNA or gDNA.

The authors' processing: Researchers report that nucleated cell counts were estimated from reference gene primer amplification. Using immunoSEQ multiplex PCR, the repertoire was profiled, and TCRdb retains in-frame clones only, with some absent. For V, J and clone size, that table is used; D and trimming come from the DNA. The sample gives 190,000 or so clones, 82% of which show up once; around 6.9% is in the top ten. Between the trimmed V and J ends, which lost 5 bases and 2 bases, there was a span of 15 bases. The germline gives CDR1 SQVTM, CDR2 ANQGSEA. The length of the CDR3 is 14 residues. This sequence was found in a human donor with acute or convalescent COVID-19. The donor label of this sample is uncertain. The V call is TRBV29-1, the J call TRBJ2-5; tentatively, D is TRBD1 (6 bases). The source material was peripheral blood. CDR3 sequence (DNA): TGCAGCGTTATTCCCGCCGGGACACAAGAGACCCAGTACTTC. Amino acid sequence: CSVIPAGTQETQYF.